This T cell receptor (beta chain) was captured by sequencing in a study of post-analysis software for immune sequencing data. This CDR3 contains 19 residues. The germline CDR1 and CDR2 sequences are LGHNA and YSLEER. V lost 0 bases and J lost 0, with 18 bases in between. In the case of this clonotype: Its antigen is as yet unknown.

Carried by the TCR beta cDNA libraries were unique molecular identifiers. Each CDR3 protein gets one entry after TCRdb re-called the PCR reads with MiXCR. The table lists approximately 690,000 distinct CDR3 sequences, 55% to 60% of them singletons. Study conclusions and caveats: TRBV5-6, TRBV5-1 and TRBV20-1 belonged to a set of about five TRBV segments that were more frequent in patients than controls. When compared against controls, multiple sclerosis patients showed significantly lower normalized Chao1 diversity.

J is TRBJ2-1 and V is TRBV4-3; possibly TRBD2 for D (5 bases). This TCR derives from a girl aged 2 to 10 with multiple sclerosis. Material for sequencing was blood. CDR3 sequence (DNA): TGCGCCAGCAGCCAAGATAGAGTTGAGGGTCGTAACTCCTACAATGAGCAGTTCTTC. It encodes CASSQDRVEGRNSYNEQFF.